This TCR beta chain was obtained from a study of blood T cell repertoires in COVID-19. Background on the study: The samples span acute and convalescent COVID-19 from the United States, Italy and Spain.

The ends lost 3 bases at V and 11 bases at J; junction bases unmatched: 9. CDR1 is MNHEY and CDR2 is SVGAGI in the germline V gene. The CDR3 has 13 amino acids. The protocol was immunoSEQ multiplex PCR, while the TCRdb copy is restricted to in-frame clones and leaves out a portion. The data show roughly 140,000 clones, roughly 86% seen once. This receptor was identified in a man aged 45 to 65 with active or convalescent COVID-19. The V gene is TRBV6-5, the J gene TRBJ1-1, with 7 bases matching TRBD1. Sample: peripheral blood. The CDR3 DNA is TGTGCCAGCAGTTATACAGGGGTCGGTGGGGCTTTCTTT. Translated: CASSYTGVGGAFF.